The 27 T cell receptor beta chains reported below all come from one sample, sequenced in a study of tumor-infiltrating lymphocytes in primary liver carcinoma (dated by TCRdb to 2017 to 2019). These reads were obtained on an Illumina HiSeq 2500. A constant-region primer and ProtoScript II reverse transcriptase were used to reverse-transcribe TCRbeta-specific cDNA from roughly 0.55 ug total RNA. Construction of the TCRbeta libraries relied on three nested rounds of multiplex PCR, following a slightly modified ARM-PCR procedure. The first two PCR rounds used multiplex TRBV1-TRBV30 forward primers with a Cbeta reverse primer, each for 10 cycles. Through fastp at Q25 and MiXCR, TCRdb rebuilt clones from the public reads, retaining in-frame beta chains. Identical CDR3 proteins give one entry, which carries the most common genes and DNA. Across this sample there are hundreds of thousands of distinct CDR3 sequences, with 65% seen only once. The ten largest clones take up around 9.5% of the sample.

RNA from unsorted whole blood was extracted with TRIzol reagent, and germline DNA was obtained with the DNeasy Blood & Tissue kit. The material sequenced was peripheral blood. The receptors originated from a man between 35 and 55 years old with primary liver carcinoma and hepatitis B virus infection.

This clonotype was observed once. Its ends do not fully match the called genes, so a read error is possible. The chain employs TRBV11-3 and TRBJ2-2; D may correspond to TRBD1 or TRBD2 (5 bases each). Germline V gene data show CDR1 as SGHNT and CDR2 as YENEEA. The CDR3 sequence is 14 residues long. CDR3 nucleotides: TGCGCCAGCAGCCCGTCTGGGGCCACCGGGGTGCTGTTTTTT. Translating gives CASSPSGATGVLFF.

The chain recombines TRBV5-5 with TRBJ2-2; D ambiguous. V was shortened by 0 bases and J by 1 base, with 10 bases between the two germline ends. CDR1 is SGHKS, CDR2 YYEKEE, per germline (reference sequence). This CDR3 has 16 residues. The CDR3 nucleotides read TGTGCCAGCAGCTTGGCCCCACAAGTGAACACCGGGGAGCTGTTTTTT. This sequence encodes CASSLAPQVNTGELFF.

Concerning this clonotype: One end of the junction is discordant with germline, which a read error may explain. V usage is TRBV30 and J usage is TRBJ1-2, with D uncertain. Germline CDR1 is GTSNPN and CDR2 is SVGIG (reference sequence). This CDR3 spans 13 amino acids. CDR3 nucleotide sequence: TGTGCTTGGTCTTCTAGTTCTAACTATGGCTACATCTTC. It is translated as CAWSSSSNYGYIF.

V gene TRBV20-1 combines with J gene TRBJ2-1, with TRBD2 identical over 12 bases. CDR3 length: 15 amino acids. Germline values: CDR1 DFQATT, CDR2 SNEGSKA (reference sequence). V lost 0 bases, J lost 8 bases, and 5 bases stayed unmatched. The CDR3 DNA reads as TGCAGTGCTAGAGACCTAGCGGGAGGGCCGGATGAGCAGTTCTTC. Protein product: CSARDLAGGPDEQFF.

Here the CDR3 DNA reads TGCAGTGCCCGCCCCCGGGGGCCCAAAAACATTCAGTACTTC. Its translation is CSARPRGPKNIQYF. The J gene is TRBJ2-4, the V gene TRBV20-1; D is perhaps TRBD1 or TRBD2 (6 bases each). This CDR3 region has 14 residues. The germline V gene encodes CDR1 DFQATT and CDR2 SNEGSKA (reference sequence). V shed 6 bases and J shed 2 bases, with 14 bases lying between them.

In the case of this clonotype: With a much larger clone just one base away, this may be a read error. The chain employs TRBV5-1 and TRBJ2-7; 8 bases are a match to TRBD2. The trim removed 2 bases at V and 9 bases at J, leaving 13 bases unmatched. This CDR3 contains 15 residues. The germline gives CDR1 SGHRS, CDR2 YFSETQ. In nucleotides, the CDR3 is TGCGCCAGCAGCTTCCTTCCAGCGGGAGTTGGGGTGCAGTACTTC. Its protein product is CASSFLPAGVGVQYF. The full variable domain, completed using reference TRBV5-1 and TRBJ2-7, is KAGVTQTPRYLIKTRGQQVTLSCSPISGHRSVSWYQQTPGQGLQFLFEYFSETQRNKGNFPGRFSGRQFSNSRSEMNVSTLELGDSALYLCASSFLPAGVGVQYFGPGTRLTVT.

This clonotype was observed a few times. This rearrangement joins TRBV28 to TRBJ2-7; 8 nucleotides align to TRBD2. Germline V gives CDR1 MDHEN, CDR2 SYDVKM. The CDR3 has 13 residues. Unmatched junction bases numbered 3, after V lost 2 bases and J lost 6 bases. The CDR3 loop reads CASSLGTRGEQYF. Here the CDR3 DNA reads TGTGCCAGCAGTTTAGGGACTAGGGGCGAGCAGTACTTC.

There are many counts of this clonotype. The chain has TRBV4-3 and TRBJ1-2; D is unclear. The ends were cut back, 0 bases at V and 4 bases at J, with 6 bases in the middle. This CDR3 has 13 residues. Germline V gene lookup returns CDR1 LGHNA and CDR2 YSLEER. CDR3 amino acids: CASSQEPVYGYTF. Here the CDR3 DNA reads TGCGCCAGCAGCCAAGAACCGGTCTATGGCTACACCTTC.

As for this clonotype: Germline and junction disagree at one end, which may indicate a read error. The chain's CDR3 is CASSFAGFSYKQYF. The DNA for the CDR3 is TGTGCCAGCAGTTTTGCGGGATTTTCCTACAAGCAGTACTTC. The chain links TRBV28 to TRBJ2-7; perhaps TRBD2 as D (6 bases). The CDR3 totals 14 residues. CDR1 is MDHEN, CDR2 SYDVKM, per germline.

Notes on this clonotype: This may come from a read error, since a much larger clone is one base off. The gene calls are TRBV11-2 and TRBJ2-1, with D possibly being TRBD2 (7 bases). The CDR3 has 15 residues. Germline V gene data show CDR1 as SGHAT and CDR2 as FQNNGV. CDR3 bases: TGTGCCAACAGCTTAGGGGGGGCGAGCGCCAATGAGCAGTTCTTC. It encodes CANSLGGASANEQFF.

A single count supports this clonotype. The V gene is TRBV6-6, the J gene TRBJ2-1; D ambiguous. This CDR3 spans 17 amino acids. With 2 bases removed from V and 7 bases from J, the gap between germline ends came to 21 bases. The germline CDR1 and CDR2 sequences are MNHNY and SVGAGI (reference sequence). CDR3 DNA: TGTGCCAGCAGTTACCACGTCCGGCGTGGTCGTGCGAATGAGCAGTTCTTC. It specifies CASSYHVRRGRANEQFF.

A word on this clonotype: One junction end does not reproduce the germline sequence, and a read error may be involved. The rearrangement links TRBV11-2 to TRBJ2-3; 10 bases map to TRBD2. CDR1 SGHAT and CDR2 FQNNGV come from the germline V gene. The CDR3 contains 14 residues. CDR3 nucleotide sequence: TGCGCCAGCAGAGCGGGAGGGCCTGAAGATACGCAGTATTTC. Translating gives CASRAGGPEDTQYF.

This clonotype was counted at least ten times. The chain employs TRBV29-1 and TRBJ1-4; the match to TRBD1 covers 10 bases. The germline V gene has CDR1 SQVTM and CDR2 ANQGSEA. V was pared by 5 bases and J by 0 bases, with 6 bases of the junction left unmatched. CDR3 length: 16 amino acids. Here the CDR3 reads CSVRTGGVATNEKLFF. CDR3 DNA: TGCAGCGTTCGGACAGGGGGGGTGGCAACTAATGAAAAACTGTTTTTT.

The chain carries TRBV19 and TRBJ1-5, with 7 bases fitting TRBD1. The junction had 6 bases not matched to a gene; V was cut back by 0 bases and J by 7 bases. The CDR3 has 15 residues. Germline V gene sequence: CDR1 LNHDA, CDR2 SQIVND (reference sequence). As DNA, the CDR3 is TGTGCCAGTAGTATAGATGGGAGGGGGCGACAGCCCCAGCATTTT. Amino acid sequence: CASSIDGRGRQPQHF. The variable domain in full, with the rest retrieved from reference TRBV19 and TRBJ1-5, is DGGITQSPKYLFRKEGQNVTLSCEQNLNHDAMYWYRQDPGQGLRLIYYSQIVNDFQKGDIAEGYSVSREKKESFPLTVTSAQKNPTAFYLCASSIDGRGRQPQHFGDGTRLSIL.

For this clonotype: Being one base from a much bigger clone, this may be a read error. The chain employs TRBV6-5 and TRBJ2-1; 8 bases align to TRBD2. This CDR3 is 15 amino acids long. The germline V gene has CDR1 MNHEY and CDR2 SVGAGI. Trimming took 0 bases from V and 7 from J; bases not matched to a gene: 5. The chain's CDR3 is CASSYSKGLGNEQFF. CDR3 in DNA: TGTGCCAGCAGTTACTCGAAGGGACTAGGGAATGAGCAGTTCTTC.

On this clonotype itself: Relative to the germline gene, one junction end is altered; a read error may explain this. The rearrangement joins TRBV29-1 to TRBJ1-1; 7 nucleotides agree with TRBD1. In germline, CDR1 is SQVTM, CDR2 ANQGSEA. The CDR3 consists of 14 residues. The CDR3 sequence: CRVAVGGKGTEAFF. In nucleotides, the CDR3 is TGCAGAGTTGCTGTAGGGGGCAAGGGGACCGAAGCTTTCTTT.

Many counts were recorded for this clonotype. This chain connects TRBV14 to TRBJ2-1; 9 bases align to TRBD2. V was clipped by 5 bases and J by 5 bases; unmatched bases: 7. Germline assignment: CDR1 SGHDN and CDR2 FVKESK. The CDR3 extends over 15 amino acids. The CDR3 nucleotides read TGTGCCAGCAGCTCGCGACTAGCGGTGAACAATGAGCAGTTCTTC. It translates to CASSSRLAVNNEQFF.

A note on this clonotype: This sequence may be a read error, since a much larger clone differs from it by one base. This chain connects TRBV4-1 to TRBJ2-7; 7 bases map to TRBD1. The V gene's germline CDR1 is MGHRA and CDR2 YSYEKL. This CDR3 is 16 amino acids long. The CDR3 loop is CASSQEPGGSGNEQCF. The CDR3 DNA reads as TGCGCCAGCAGCCAAGAGCCAGGGGGAAGCGGCAACGAGCAGTGCTTC.

Concerning this clonotype itself: The germline gene is not matched at one end of the junction; a read error may be the cause. The genes are TRBV6-1 and TRBJ2-1, with D perhaps matching TRBD1 (6 bases). This CDR3 contains 14 residues. Germline CDR1 and CDR2: MNHNS and SASEGT. CDR3 in amino acids: CACRGQSSYNEQFF. CDR3 DNA sequence: TGTGCCTGCAGAGGACAGTCCTCCTACAATGAGCAGTTCTTC.

In the case of this clonotype: Just one base apart from a much larger clone, this may be a read error. The V call is TRBV6-1, the J call TRBJ2-7; 10 bases are shared with TRBD1. With 0 bases clipped from V and 3 bases from J, the junction kept 11 bases outside the gene matches. The CDR3 is 18 amino acids. The germline V gene encodes CDR1 MNHNS and CDR2 SASEGT. The CDR3 DNA follows: TGTGCCAGCAGTGAAGCGGTACTCGGGACAGGGGTGCACTACGAGCAGTACTTC. This translates into CASSEAVLGTGVHYEQYF.

There are a few counts of this clonotype. The chain joins TRBV11-2 to TRBJ2-3; D is undetermined. CDR3 length: 12 residues. The V gene lost 3 bases and the J gene lost 4 bases, with 5 bases spanning the gap. Germline-derived CDR1 and CDR2 are SGHAT and FQNNGV. The CDR3 DNA sequence: TGTGCCAGCAGCTTGTGTTCAGATACGCAGTATTTT. Translating gives CASSLCSDTQYF.

The chain links TRBV19 to TRBJ1-5; D remains unclear. V dropped 6 bases and J dropped 0 bases, with 6 bases sitting between them. The CDR3 has 13 amino acids. Germline CDR1 reads LNHDA; CDR2 reads SQIVND (reference sequence). CDR3 coding DNA: TGTGCCAGTAGAAGAGGTAGCAATCAGCCCCAGCATTTT. This codes for CASRRGSNQPQHF.

The chain recombines TRBV6-2 or TRBV6-3 with TRBJ2-7, with TRBD2 as a possible D gene (5 bases). Germline-derived CDR1 and CDR2 are MNHEY and SVGEGT. The CDR3 covers 15 residues. Trimming took off 2 bases at V and 3 bases at J, with 14 bases between the two ends. CDR3 sequence (DNA): TGTGCCAGCAGTTACGCGGCGGGTACGGACTACGAGCAGTACTTC. Its translation is CASSYAAGTDYEQYF.

On this clonotype itself: Since a much larger clone is just one base distant, this may be a read error. The genes are TRBV10-3 and TRBJ2-3; the D is unclear. CDR3 length: 12 residues. CDR1 and CDR2 (germline): ENHRY, SYGVKD. CDR3 nucleotides: TGTGCCATCAGTGAGTCGTTAGATGCGCAGTATTTT. Amino acid sequence: CAISESLDAQYF.

In this sample, this clonotype turned up once. One junction end disagrees with the germline gene, perhaps due to a read error. The chain combines TRBV6-6 with TRBJ2-7; D gene uncertain. Germline V lookup: CDR1 MNHNY, CDR2 SVGAGI (reference sequence). This CDR3 region has 11 residues. CDR3 sequence (DNA): TGTGCCAGCAGCCGCTCCTACAAGCAGTACTTC. Residues: CASSRSYKQYF.

Concerning this clonotype itself: A much larger clone lies one base from this, so it may be a read error. The chain joins TRBV6-1 to TRBJ2-1; D not certain. The CDR3 extends over 14 amino acids. From germline, CDR1 is MNHNS and CDR2 SASEGT. CDR3 nucleotide sequence: TGTGCCAGCACGGGCGGCAACTCCTACAAAGAGCAGTTCTTC. Translated: CASTGGNSYKEQFF.

This clonotype occurred once. CDR3 in amino acids: CASSHWTEYSYTF. The CDR3 DNA reads as TGTGCCAGCAGCCACTGGACGGAGTACAGCTACACCTTC. The rearrangement links TRBV13 to TRBJ1-2; D is unresolved. CDR1 PRHDT and CDR2 FYEKMQ come from the germline V gene (reference sequence). V lost 5 bases and J 9 bases, leaving 16 bases between the germline ends. The CDR3 extends over 13 amino acids. Variable domain in full (rest from reference TRBV13 and TRBJ1-2): AAGVIQSPRHLIKEKRETATLKCYPIPRHDTVYWYQQGPGQDPQFLISFYEKMQSDKGSIPDRFSAQQFSDYHSELNMSSLELGDSALYFCASSHWTEYSYTFGSGTRLTVV.